This T cell receptor (beta chain) is drawn from a study of graft-versus-host responses after intestinal transplantation (dated by TCRdb to about 2021). The study in broad terms: Multivisceral, liver-intestinal, or isolated intestinal transplants were received by the recipients. Samples from a few later patients were sequenced in-house on an Illumina MiSeq with MiXCR processing rather than by the commercial service. After intestinal transplantation, graft-versus-host and host-versus-graft alloreactive T cell clones were followed in the graft, circulation and bone marrow using bulk TCR-beta CDR3 sequencing. All recipients received anti-thymocyte globulin induction followed by maintenance tacrolimus and steroids for about three years. Donor T cell macrochimerism was defined as a peak of at least 4% donor T cells among recipient peripheral blood mononuclear cells. The cohort enrolled 20 to 30 intestinal transplant recipients including one retransplant, and a few patients lacking pretransplant specimens were excluded. To identify alloreactive clones, pre-transplant mixed lymphocyte reaction products were sequenced and compared with unstimulated pre-transplant donor and recipient T cells. What the study reported, not specific to this receptor: GvH clones were detected in recipient bone marrow, and some of these GvH clones were observed earlier in ileal mucosa or blood, consistent with an intestinal mucosal origin. Early after transplant, peak levels of circulating GvH clones were found to be associated with declines in HvG clones. Patients with donor T cell macrochimerism had high GvH to HvG T cell clonal ratios in their allografts. The relatively low number and heterogeneity of intestinal transplant patients limited the conclusions.

This specimen's time point label, per the study, means: cells obtained before transplantation from donor or recipient. CD3+CD4+ and CD3+CD8+ populations were FACS-sorted from unstimulated pre-transplant donor and recipient cells taken from spleen or lymph nodes. The library came from the immunoSEQ multiplex PCR assay. For most patients, genomic DNA was isolated with the Qiagen DNeasy Blood and Tissue Kit and sent frozen to Adaptive Biotechnologies for TCR sequencing. For most patients, high-throughput TCR-beta CDR3 sequencing of genomic DNA was performed by Adaptive Biotechnologies. Processing in the source paper ran as follows. TCR sequencing data were retrieved from Adaptive's ImmunoSEQ software for about 17 patients, whereas a few other patients were processed with MiXCR and VDJtools. CD4 versus CD8 sorting errors were corrected by removing sequences found in both subsets at a frequency ratio below 5:1. CDR3 nucleotide sequences shared between donor and recipient were removed because the origin of such sequences could not be assigned. Alloreactive clones required at least 2-fold expansion over unstimulated cells and minimum CFSE-low frequency of 0.002% (template counts) or 0.001% (read counts). Mappable clones were those detected in sequenced pre-transplant spleen, lymph node, or MLR CFSE-low populations of the donor or recipient. Cumulative frequency of alloreactive clones was calculated as a percentage of all sequences weighted by copy number. TCRdb's version of the immuneACCESS table is confined to in-frame rearrangements and falls short of the full clone set. An unresolved V gene accounts for under half of the shortfall where checked; the remainder is of unknown origin. V and J calls and clone size follow that table, whereas D and trimming were derived from the DNA. Recorded for this sample are approximately 94,000 clones; approximately 84% of them occurred a single time. The ten top clones hold 0.85% to 1% of the sample.

In the case of this clone: Its antigen is not yet known. There are no base qualities to consult, and no much larger clone falls within one base.

This clonotype originated in a human donor who was the organ donor for an intestinal transplant. Sequencing was performed on unstimulated CD4+ T cells sorted from spleen or lymph node cells, taken before transplant.

The DNA sequence reads TGTGCCAGCATAGGACACTATGGCTACACCTTC. Its translation reads: CASIGHYGYTF. The chain is assembled from TRBV6-1 and TRBJ1-2; the D gene remains uncertain. Between the V and J ends, shortened by 7 bases and 3 bases respectively, the junction contains 6 bases. Sequences MNHNS (CDR1) and SASEGT (CDR2) are obtained from the germline V gene. The CDR3 runs 11 amino acids, cysteine and phenylalanine included. Left in the record is the CDR3 DNA by itself, 33 bases read in frame from the first base.